This passage covers 28 T cell receptor beta chains from one sample sequenced in a study of T cell changes during pregnancy in multiple sclerosis. Using immunoSEQ multiplex PCR, the repertoire was profiled, and TCRdb retains in-frame clones only, with some absent. The sample lists 35,000 to 45,000 clones, more than 70% seen once, with 0.7% to 0.8% in the top ten. Material: CD4+ T cells from peripheral blood mononuclear cells, obtained after pregnancy. Receptors originate from a female donor in good health, enrolled as a control in a pregnancy study.

This chain uses TRBV19 with TRBJ1-4, with D tentatively TRBD1 (5 bases). Trimming took off 1 base at V and 5 bases at J, with 14 bases between the two ends. CDR3 length: 16 residues. Germline CDR1 and CDR2: LNHDA and SQIVND (reference sequence). CDR3 nucleotide sequence: TGTGCCAGTAGTATAGGCTCAGGGCTTCGAAATGAAAAACTGTTTTTT. Protein sequence: CASSIGSGLRNEKLFF.

This chain links TRBV2 with TRBJ2-5, with no clear D. This CDR3 region has 13 residues. Germline V gene lookup returns CDR1 SNHLY and CDR2 FYNNEI. The V and J ends lost 4 bases and 2 bases respectively, with 8 bases between them. In DNA, the CDR3 is TGTGCCAGCAGTGGTTCAGGACAAGAGACCCAGTACTTC. Its translation is CASSGSGQETQYF. Drawing the rest from reference TRBV2 and TRBJ2-5, the complete variable domain is EPEVTQTPSHQVTQMGQEVILRCVPISNHLYFYWYRQILGQKVEFLVSFYNNEISEKSEIFDDQFSVERPDGSNFTLKIRSTKLEDSAMYFCASSGSGQETQYFGPGTRLLVL.

The J gene is TRBJ1-2, the V gene TRBV7-9; possibly TRBD1 for D (5 bases). This CDR3 has 16 residues. Germline CDR1 and CDR2: SEHNR and FQNEAQ (reference sequence). Trimming left V 1 base short and J 3 bases short, with 15 bases between. CDR3: CASSLEVVGRHYGYTF. The CDR3 DNA is TGTGCCAGCAGCTTAGAGGTGGTGGGGCGTCACTATGGCTACACCTTC.

The chain uses TRBV6-1 and TRBJ1-3, with D hard to call. The germline V gene has CDR1 MNHNS and CDR2 SASEGT. The CDR3 has 14 amino acids. V was cut by 1 base and J by 4 bases, with 8 bases left in between. In nucleotides, the CDR3 is TGTGCCAGCAGTGAAGGTCTCAGGGGAAACACCATATATTTT. This translates into CASSEGLRGNTIYF.

V and J are TRBV7-2 and TRBJ1-5; D is perhaps TRBD1 (6 bases). CDR3 length: 13 amino acids. From germline, CDR1 is SGHTA and CDR2 FQGNSA. V was clipped by 6 bases and J by 8 bases, with 14 bases between them. The DNA for the CDR3 is TGTGCCAGCAGTTACAAAGGGGGTGAGCCCCAGCATTTT. It translates to CASSYKGGEPQHF.

The chain combines TRBV6-5 with TRBJ2-2, with 8 bases that match TRBD2. CDR1 is MNHEY and CDR2 is SVGAGI in the germline V gene. Trimming cost V 2 bases and J 7 bases; bases outside gene matches: 0. The CDR3 has 13 amino acids. The CDR3 loop is CASSYAGGGELFF. DNA for the CDR3: TGTGCCAGCAGTTACGCGGGGGGCGGGGAGCTGTTTTTT.

The V call is TRBV2, the J call TRBJ2-7, with no clear D. Germline V gene sequence: CDR1 SNHLY, CDR2 FYNNEI. Trimming shortened V by 1 base and J by 6 bases, and 10 bases separated the two germline ends. The CDR3 runs to 13 residues. CDR3 sequence reads: CASSEDLPREQYF. Here the CDR3 DNA reads TGTGCCAGCAGTGAAGACTTGCCCCGCGAGCAGTACTTC.

The chain employs TRBV12-2 and TRBJ1-3. TRBV12-2 is listed as a pseudogene. CDR3 size: 14 residues. CDR3 protein: CASRPKGGGNTIYF. The CDR3 DNA reads TGTGCAAGTCGCCCCAAGGGAGGCGGAAACACCATATATTTT.

The chain uses TRBV7-2 and TRBJ2-5; 9 bases are shared with TRBD1. V trimming: 6 bases; J trimming: 5 bases; junction bases outside the gene matches: 10. The length of the CDR3 is 15 residues. Germline values: CDR1 SGHTA, CDR2 FQGNSA. The CDR3 here is CASSIPGQGQETQYF. The CDR3 region has the DNA TGTGCCAGCAGTATTCCGGGACAGGGCCAGGAGACCCAGTACTTC.

This chain joins TRBV10-3 and TRBJ2-2; D is undetermined. The V and J ends lost 6 bases and 1 base respectively, with 3 bases between them. Germline V lookup: CDR1 ENHRY, CDR2 SYGVKD. The CDR3 extends over 12 amino acids. The CDR3 loop reads CAIRLNTGELFF. Written as DNA, the CDR3 is TGTGCCATCAGACTGAACACCGGGGAGCTGTTTTTT.

The chain has TRBV29-1 and TRBJ1-1; TRBD1 matches at 8 bases. CDR1 SQVTM and CDR2 ANQGSEA come from the germline V gene. After removal of 4 bases from V and 5 bases from J, the junction contained 12 bases not matched to a gene. The CDR3 runs 15 residues. CDR3 DNA sequence: TGCAGCGTTGTAAGGACAGGGATTTTGGGGACTGAAGCTTTCTTT. It yields the protein CSVVRTGILGTEAFF.

The V and J genes are TRBV6-1 and TRBJ2-1; tentatively, D is TRBD2 (6 bases). The CDR3 is 15 amino acids. From germline, CDR1 is MNHNS and CDR2 SASEGT. The V gene lost 0 bases and the J gene lost 9 bases, with 15 bases spanning the gap. This CDR3 is CASSEANDARGEQFF. The DNA for the CDR3 is TGTGCCAGCAGTGAAGCTAATGACGCGCGGGGTGAGCAGTTCTTC.

This clone was observed once. The rearrangement uses TRBV28 and TRBJ1-5; perhaps TRBD1 as D (5 bases). This CDR3 has 16 amino acids. CDR1 and CDR2 (germline): MDHEN, SYDVKM. The V and J ends lost 6 bases and 4 bases respectively, with 19 bases between them. The CDR3 bases are TGTGCCAGCAGATTGTGGGGGGGAGGTAAAAATCAGCCCCAGCATTTT. The encoded protein is CASRLWGGGKNQPQHF.

The J gene is TRBJ2-1, the V gene TRBV28, with TRBD2 identical over 11 bases. The CDR3 has 15 residues. After removal of 6 bases from V and 6 bases from J, the junction contained 7 bases not matched to a gene. Germline V lookup: CDR1 MDHEN, CDR2 SYDVKM. As DNA, the CDR3 is TGTGCCAGCAGACCCGGGACTAGCGGCGCCAATGAGCAGTTCTTC. Protein: CASRPGTSGANEQFF.

The chain recombines TRBV7-3 with TRBJ1-1; D might be TRBD1 (5 bases). V was pared by 4 bases and J by 6 bases, with 18 bases between. This CDR3 is built from 15 residues. The germline V gene has CDR1 SGHTA and CDR2 FQGTGA. CDR3 sequence reads: CASSSRPGGDPEAFF. As DNA, the CDR3 is TGTGCCAGCAGCTCCCGCCCGGGAGGGGACCCTGAAGCTTTCTTT.

This clone was observed a single time. V gene TRBV5-1 combines with J gene TRBJ2-1; 7 positions agree with TRBD1. The V gene's germline CDR1 is SGHRS and CDR2 YFSETQ. The CDR3 is 15 residues long. Germline trimming cut 4 bases from V and 2 bases from J; bases unmatched to any gene: 6. The CDR3 coding sequence is TGCGCCAGCAGCCCACGACAGGGTCCCTACAATGAGCAGTTCTTC. Its protein is CASSPRQGPYNEQFF.

The chain couples TRBV27 to TRBJ1-1, with D perhaps TRBD1 (5 bases). This CDR3 spans 11 amino acids. Deletions cut 8 bases from V and 7 bases from J, with 11 bases between. Germline CDR1 MNHEY, CDR2 SMNVEV (reference sequence). CDR3 protein: CASGGWNEAFF. The CDR3, as DNA: TGTGCCAGCGGGGGGTGGAATGAAGCTTTCTTT.

V usage is TRBV5-4 and J usage is TRBJ2-1; 8 nucleotides match TRBD2. V lost 4 bases and J lost 0; bases outside the gene matches: 6. The CDR3 has 16 amino acids. Germline V gives CDR1 SGHNT, CDR2 YYREEE (reference sequence). CDR3 bases: TGTGCCAGCAGCCCCCACAGCGGGAGCTCCTACAATGAGCAGTTCTTC. The encoded protein is CASSPHSGSSYNEQFF.

V usage is TRBV6-5 and J usage is TRBJ1-1, with 9 positions matching TRBD1. Germline loops: CDR1 MNHEY, CDR2 SVGAGI. The CDR3 length is 16 residues. V gave up 2 bases and J gave up 5 bases; unmatched junction bases: 9. This CDR3 is CASSYPSGTGMTEAFF. CDR3 coding DNA: TGTGCCAGCAGTTACCCTTCCGGGACAGGGATGACTGAAGCTTTCTTT.

The chain is built from TRBV19 and TRBJ2-2, with a tentative D call TRBD1 (6 bases). V was clipped by 6 bases and J by 5 bases, with 13 bases between them. Germline CDR1 LNHDA, CDR2 SQIVND (reference sequence). The CDR3 sequence is 14 residues long. CDR3 sequence reads: CASSLTGLTGELFF. For the CDR3, the DNA is TGTGCCAGTAGCCTGACAGGCCTAACCGGGGAGCTGTTTTTT.

This rearrangement joins TRBV7-2 to TRBJ1-2; 7 nucleotides align to TRBD1. Germline loops: CDR1 SGHTA, CDR2 FQGNSA. The CDR3 has 14 residues. V gave up 5 bases and J gave up 1 base; unmatched junction bases: 4. The CDR3 region has the DNA TGTGCCAGCAGCCCCCGGGACAGTAACTATGGCTACACCTTC. This sequence encodes CASSPRDSNYGYTF.

The chain has TRBV7-9 and TRBJ1-1, with 7 bases that match TRBD1. Germline V lookup: CDR1 SEHNR, CDR2 FQNEAQ (reference sequence). The CDR3 consists of 13 residues. V shed 5 bases, J shed 12 bases, and the junction held 12 bases outside the gene matches. This chain's CDR3 is CASSRSGGGASFF. CDR3 DNA sequence: TGTGCCAGCAGCCGTAGCGGAGGGGGCGCGTCTTTCTTT.

The rearrangement uses TRBV9 and TRBJ1-6; 7 nucleotides align to TRBD1. The CDR3 is 15 residues long. Trimming took 4 bases from V and 8 from J; bases not matched to a gene: 9. Germline assignment: CDR1 SGDLS and CDR2 YYNGEE. The CDR3 coding sequence is TGTGCCAGCAGCATTCAGGGGGGTATGGATTCACCCCTCCACTTT. The encoded protein is CASSIQGGMDSPLHF.

This rearrangement joins TRBV11-2 to TRBJ2-5; 14 bases align to TRBD2. The CDR3 is made up of 17 amino acids. V was clipped by 5 bases and J by 3 bases; unmatched bases: 8. The germline gives CDR1 SGHAT, CDR2 FQNNGV. The CDR3, as DNA: TGTGCCAGCAGCCCAGGGACTAGCGGGGGAGGCGAAGAGACCCAGTACTTC. It codes for CASSPGTSGGGEETQYF.

V usage is TRBV7-7 and J usage is TRBJ1-2; D is unresolved. This CDR3 has 15 amino acids. Germline V gene data show CDR1 as SSHAT and CDR2 as FNYEAQ (reference sequence). Trimming removed 8 bases at V and 6 bases at J, with 22 bases between. CDR3 DNA sequence: TGTGCCAGCCCCACCGACCCATTCCCAGGAAATGGCTACACCTTC. This encodes CASPTDPFPGNGYTF.

This rearrangement joins TRBV6-6 to TRBJ1-6; weak D call: TRBD1 (5 bases). CDR1 and CDR2 from the germline V gene are MNHNY and SVGAGI (reference sequence). V was clipped by 2 bases and J by 2 bases, with 10 bases between them. CDR3 length equals 16 residues. CDR3: CASSYVRTPYNSPLHF. The CDR3, as DNA: TGTGCCAGCAGTTACGTCAGGACACCCTATAATTCACCCCTCCACTTT.

The chain recombines TRBV19 with TRBJ2-3; a weak D match, TRBD1 (5 bases). Germline values: CDR1 LNHDA, CDR2 SQIVND (reference sequence). This CDR3 is 13 amino acids long. V was trimmed by 6 bases and J by 0 bases, leaving 7 bases between them. In DNA, the CDR3 is TGTGCCAGTAGAAGGGGAAGCACAGATACGCAGTATTTT. It yields the protein CASRRGSTDTQYF.

CDR3 loop: CASSMVGPYGYTF. CDR3 DNA sequence: TGTGCCAGTAGTATGGTTGGGCCCTATGGCTACACCTTC. The chain has TRBV19 and TRBJ1-2; D not certain. V was shortened by 3 bases and J by 4 bases, with 9 bases between the two germline ends. This CDR3 region has 13 residues. In germline, CDR1 is LNHDA, CDR2 SQIVND (reference sequence).